This T cell receptor beta chain came from a study of glioma-infiltrating T cells after dendritic cell vaccination. Study outcomes and limitations: No direct clonality-survival link was found; a diverse polyclonal response may matter. The cohort had few patients with full blood and tumor sets.

There are a few counts of this clone. Antigen: not known. Time point specified: after dendritic cell vaccination, including at tumor progression/relapse. Fresh-frozen tumor tissue and more than two years of survival data were available for all. Isocitrate dehydrogenase mutation was absent in all glioblastoma patients. Measured with immunoSEQ multiplex PCR; TCRdb has only the in-frame clones, and not every one. The data show approximately 85,000 clones, with about 85% seen just once and about 8.5% held by the top ten. The material was blood, obtained after dendritic cell vaccination. This receptor was identified in a human donor with glioblastoma.

The CDR3 region is CASSHGYEQYF. The CDR3 DNA is TGTGCCAGTAGTCACGGCTACGAGCAGTACTTC. The chain is built from TRBV19 and TRBJ2-7; D not resolved. V was pared by 5 bases and J by 3 bases, with 5 bases between. Per the germline V gene, CDR1 is LNHDA and CDR2 is SQIVND (reference sequence). This CDR3 spans 11 amino acids.